The 2 T cell receptor beta chains below come from one sample, sequenced in a study of T-cell memory formation after mild COVID-19. TCRdb recomputed calls from the 5' RACE reads with MiXCR, one row per CDR3 protein. The sample shows 250,000 to 300,000 distinct CDR3 sequences, 15% to 20% of them seen only once. Sequenced: PBMCs or a T cell subset sorted from them (not recorded which). The receptor source for this set is a man between 18 and 29 years old who had mild COVID-19 (a few samples of this study predate the infection). Cell type and time point are not known.

The V gene is TRBV27, the J gene TRBJ2-7; D is unclear. The V gene lost 2 bases and the J gene lost 0 bases, with 8 bases spanning the gap. The CDR3 is 14 amino acids. From germline, CDR1 is MNHEY and CDR2 SMNVEV (reference sequence). The CDR3 DNA sequence: TGTGCCAGCAGTTTAGGAGTAGGCTCCTACGAGCAGTACGTC. It codes for CASSLGVGSYEQYV.

This clonotype has more than one count but fewer than ten. This chain connects TRBV9 to TRBJ2-5, with TRBD2 matching 9 bases. The trim removed 2 bases at V and 4 bases at J, leaving 6 bases unmatched. CDR1 is SGDLS, CDR2 YYNGEE, per germline. The CDR3 totals 15 residues. The CDR3 DNA reads as TGTGCCAGCAGCGTTGGCGGGGGGGCCCGAGAGACCCAGTACTTC. Translation gives CASSVGGGARETQYF.